There are a few counts of the clone carrying this TCR beta chain. What it binds is not known. The data originate from a study of T-cell reconstitution after alpha-beta-depleted transplantation in children. Unique molecular identifiers were incorporated during preparation of the TCRbeta library. TCRdb reprocessed the PCR reads with MiXCR, giving one entry per CDR3 protein. The table has around 600,000 distinct CDR3 sequences, roughly 24% seen once. General study results and limits: The study reportedly traced alpha-beta T cells about two months after transplant to several hundred expanded graft clones. The authors attributed T-cell counts and diversity one year after transplant mostly to newly produced T cells.

The CDR3 is 17 amino acids. Germline CDR1 reads SQVTM; CDR2 reads ANQGSEA. Trimming at V came to 6 bases and at J to 4 bases, leaving 16 bases not matched to a gene. The J gene is TRBJ1-4, the V gene TRBV29-1, with 8 bases lining up with TRBD1. The sequence came from a boy under two years old who had a stem cell transplant for acute myeloid leukemia, so the T cells may come from the graft donor. Sequencing used PBMCs, mostly from graft donor cells, obtained 360 days after TCRalphabeta/CD19-depleted stem cell transplant. CDR3 loop: CSVRYAGRGRLNEKLFF. For the CDR3, the DNA is TGCAGCGTCAGATACGCAGGCAGGGGGCGCCTTAATGAAAAACTGTTTTTT.